This T cell receptor beta chain was identified during a study of T cell responses to AZD1222 COVID-19 vaccine. Whole-study findings and limits: Donors in the cohort were predominantly white British and more often female, and clonal diversity was possibly underestimated.

The table came from immunoSEQ multiplex PCR; TCRdb's copy has only in-frame clones and leaves some out. The sample lists more than 85,000 clones, about 90% occurring once. Notes on this clone: Its antigen is currently unknown.

The CDR3 sequence is 16 residues long. V was pared by 4 bases and J by 9 bases, with 19 bases between. Per the germline V gene, CDR1 is LGHDT and CDR2 is YNNKEL (reference sequence). The source of this sequence is an adult in good health. The chain is built from TRBV3-1 (or the pseudogene TRBV3-2) and TRBJ1-6, with a tentative D call TRBD1 (5 bases). Here the sequenced sample was peripheral blood, taken on day 0 of AZD1222 vaccination. This CDR3 reads CASSLHMQGASSPLHF. The CDR3 nucleotides are TGTGCCAGCAGCCTCCATATGCAGGGCGCGAGTTCACCCCTCCACTTT.